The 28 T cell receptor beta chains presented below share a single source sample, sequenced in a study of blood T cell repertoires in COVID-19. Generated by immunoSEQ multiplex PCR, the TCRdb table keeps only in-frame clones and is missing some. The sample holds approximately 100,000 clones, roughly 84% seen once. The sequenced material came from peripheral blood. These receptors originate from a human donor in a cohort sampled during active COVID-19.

CDR3: CASSNRGGNQPQHF. The DNA of the CDR3 is TGTGCCAGTAGTAACAGGGGGGGCAATCAGCCCCAGCATTTT. This chain uses TRBV19 with TRBJ1-5, with TRBD1 matching over 8 bases. Trimming at V came to 4 bases and at J to 2 bases, leaving 1 base not matched to a gene. The germline CDR1 and CDR2 sequences are LNHDA and SQIVND (reference sequence). The CDR3 length is 14 residues. The entire variable domain, with the rest obtained from reference TRBV19 and TRBJ1-5, is as follows: DGGITQSPKYLFRKEGQNVTLSCEQNLNHDAMYWYRQDPGQGLRLIYYSQIVNDFQKGDIAEGYSVSREKKESFPLTVTSAQKNPTAFYLCASSNRGGNQPQHFGDGTRLSIL.

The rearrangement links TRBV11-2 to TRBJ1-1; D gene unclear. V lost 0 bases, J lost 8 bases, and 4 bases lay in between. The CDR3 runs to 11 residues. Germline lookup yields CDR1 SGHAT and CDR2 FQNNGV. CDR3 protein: CASSLDLEAFF. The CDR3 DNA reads TGTGCCAGCAGCTTAGACCTCGAAGCTTTCTTT.

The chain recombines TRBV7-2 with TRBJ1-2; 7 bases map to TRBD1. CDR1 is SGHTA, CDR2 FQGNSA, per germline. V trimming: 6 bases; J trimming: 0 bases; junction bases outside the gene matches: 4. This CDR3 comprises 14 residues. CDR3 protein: CASSLQGSNYGYTF. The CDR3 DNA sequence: TGTGCCAGCAGTCTACAGGGGTCTAACTATGGCTACACCTTC.

CDR3 loop: CASSPYRDRLTEAFF. The CDR3 DNA follows: TGTGCCAGCAGCCCGTACCGGGACAGACTCACTGAAGCTTTCTTT. The chain uses TRBV11-1 and TRBJ1-1; TRBD1 aligns across 7 bases. Germline V gene lookup returns CDR1 SGHAT and CDR2 FQDESV (reference sequence). The CDR3 is made up of 15 amino acids. Trimming removed 5 bases from V and 4 bases from J; junction bases left unmatched: 10.

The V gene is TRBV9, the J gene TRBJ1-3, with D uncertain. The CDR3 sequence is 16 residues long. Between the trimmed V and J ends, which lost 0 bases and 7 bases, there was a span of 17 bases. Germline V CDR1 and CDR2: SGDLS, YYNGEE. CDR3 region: CASSVGVSSRGNTIYF. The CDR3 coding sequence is TGTGCCAGCAGCGTAGGGGTTTCAAGCCGAGGGAACACCATATATTTT.

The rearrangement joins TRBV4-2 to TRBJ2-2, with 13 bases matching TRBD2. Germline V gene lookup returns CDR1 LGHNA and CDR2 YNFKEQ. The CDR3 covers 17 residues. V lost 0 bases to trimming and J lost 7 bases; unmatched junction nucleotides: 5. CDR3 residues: CASSQETSGGAGGELFF. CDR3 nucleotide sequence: TGTGCCAGCAGCCAAGAAACTAGCGGGGGGGCCGGCGGGGAGCTGTTTTTT.

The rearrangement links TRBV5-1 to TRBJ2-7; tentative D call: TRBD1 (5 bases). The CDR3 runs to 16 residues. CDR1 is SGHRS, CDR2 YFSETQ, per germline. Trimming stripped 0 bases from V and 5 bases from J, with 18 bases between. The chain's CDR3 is CASSLEGRALLDEQYF. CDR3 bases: TGCGCCAGCAGCTTGGAGGGCAGGGCGCTGCTCGACGAGCAGTACTTC. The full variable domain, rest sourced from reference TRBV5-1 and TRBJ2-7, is KAGVTQTPRYLIKTRGQQVTLSCSPISGHRSVSWYQQTPGQGLQFLFEYFSETQRNKGNFPGRFSGRQFSNSRSEMNVSTLELGDSALYLCASSLEGRALLDEQYFGPGTRLTVT.

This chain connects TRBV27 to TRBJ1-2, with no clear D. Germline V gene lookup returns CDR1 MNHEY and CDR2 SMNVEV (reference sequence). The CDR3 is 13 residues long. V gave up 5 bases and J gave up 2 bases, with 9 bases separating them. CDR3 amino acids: CASSLGRNYGYTF. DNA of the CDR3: TGTGCCAGCAGTCTCGGGAGGAACTATGGCTACACCTTC.

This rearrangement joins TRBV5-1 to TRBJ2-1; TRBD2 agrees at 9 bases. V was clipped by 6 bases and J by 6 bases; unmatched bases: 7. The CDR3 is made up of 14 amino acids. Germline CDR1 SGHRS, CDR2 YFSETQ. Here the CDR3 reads CASKASGVSNEQFF. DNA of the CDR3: TGCGCCAGCAAAGCTAGCGGGGTGTCCAATGAGCAGTTCTTC.

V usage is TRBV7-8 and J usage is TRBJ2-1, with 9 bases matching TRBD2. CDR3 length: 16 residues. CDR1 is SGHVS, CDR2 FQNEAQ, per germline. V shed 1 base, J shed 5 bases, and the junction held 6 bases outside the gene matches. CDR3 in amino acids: CASSLEAGGPNNEQFF. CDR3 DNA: TGTGCCAGCAGCTTAGAGGCGGGGGGGCCTAACAATGAGCAGTTCTTC.

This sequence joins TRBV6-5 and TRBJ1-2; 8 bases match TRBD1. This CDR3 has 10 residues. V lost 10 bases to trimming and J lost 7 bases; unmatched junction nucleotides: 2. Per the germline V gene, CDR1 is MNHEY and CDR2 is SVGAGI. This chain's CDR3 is CATGQGGYTF. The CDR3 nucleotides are TGTGCCACCGGACAGGGTGGCTACACCTTC.

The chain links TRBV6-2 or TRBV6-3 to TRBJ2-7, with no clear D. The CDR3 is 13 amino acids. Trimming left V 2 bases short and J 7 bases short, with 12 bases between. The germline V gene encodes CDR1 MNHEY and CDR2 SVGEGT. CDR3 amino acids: CASSYGLTPEQYF. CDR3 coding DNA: TGTGCCAGCAGTTACGGGCTCACCCCAGAGCAGTACTTC.

The CDR3 spells CAIPRRSIGETQYF. In nucleotides, the CDR3 is TGTGCCATTCCTCGTCGGAGCATCGGGGAGACCCAGTACTTC. The chain couples TRBV21-1 to TRBJ2-5; the DNA was not compared with TRBD2, the D call given in the table. TRBV21-1 is reported as a pseudogene. The CDR3 is 14 amino acids.

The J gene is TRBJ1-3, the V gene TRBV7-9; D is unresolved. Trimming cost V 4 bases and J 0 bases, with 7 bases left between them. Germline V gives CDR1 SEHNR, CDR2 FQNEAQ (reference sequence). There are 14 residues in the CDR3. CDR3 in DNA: TGTGCCAGCAGCTCCCCCTCCTCTGGAAACACCATATATTTT. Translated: CASSSPSSGNTIYF.

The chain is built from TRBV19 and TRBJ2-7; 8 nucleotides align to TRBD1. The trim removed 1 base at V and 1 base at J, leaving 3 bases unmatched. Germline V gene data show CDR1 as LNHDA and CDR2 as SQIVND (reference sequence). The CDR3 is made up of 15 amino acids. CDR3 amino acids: CASSIGTGTSYEQYF. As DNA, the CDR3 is TGTGCCAGTAGTATAGGGACAGGGACGTCCTACGAGCAGTACTTC.

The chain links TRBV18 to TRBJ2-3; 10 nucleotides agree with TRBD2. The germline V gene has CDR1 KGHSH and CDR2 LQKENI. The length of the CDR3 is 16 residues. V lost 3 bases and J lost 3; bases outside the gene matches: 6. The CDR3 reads CASSPLSGGVTDTQYF. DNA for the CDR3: TGTGCCAGCTCACCTCTAAGCGGGGGGGTTACAGATACGCAGTATTTT.

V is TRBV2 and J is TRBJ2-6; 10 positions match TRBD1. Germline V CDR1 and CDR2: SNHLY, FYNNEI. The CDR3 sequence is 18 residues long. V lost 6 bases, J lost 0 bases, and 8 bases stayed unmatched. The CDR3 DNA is TGTGCCAGCAGCTTGACAGGGGGCTTATTCTCTGGGGCCAACGTCCTGACTTTC. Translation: CASSLTGGLFSGANVLTF.

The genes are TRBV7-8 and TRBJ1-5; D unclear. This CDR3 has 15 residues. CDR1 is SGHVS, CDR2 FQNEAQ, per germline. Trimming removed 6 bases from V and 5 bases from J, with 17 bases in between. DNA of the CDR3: TGTGCCAGCAGGCCAACAGTTCTCGGCGATCAGCCCCAGCATTTT. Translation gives CASRPTVLGDQPQHF.

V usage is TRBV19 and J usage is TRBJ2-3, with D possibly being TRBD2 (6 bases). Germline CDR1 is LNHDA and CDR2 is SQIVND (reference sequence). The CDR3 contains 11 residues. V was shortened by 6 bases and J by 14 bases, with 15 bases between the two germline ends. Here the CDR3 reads CASRTRPGRYF. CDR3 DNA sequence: TGTGCCAGTAGGACTAGGCCTGGTAGGTATTTT. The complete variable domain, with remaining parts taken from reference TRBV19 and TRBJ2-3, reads DGGITQSPKYLFRKEGQNVTLSCEQNLNHDAMYWYRQDPGQGLRLIYYSQIVNDFQKGDIAEGYSVSREKKESFPLTVTSAQKNPTAFYLCASRTRPGRYFGPGTRLTVL.

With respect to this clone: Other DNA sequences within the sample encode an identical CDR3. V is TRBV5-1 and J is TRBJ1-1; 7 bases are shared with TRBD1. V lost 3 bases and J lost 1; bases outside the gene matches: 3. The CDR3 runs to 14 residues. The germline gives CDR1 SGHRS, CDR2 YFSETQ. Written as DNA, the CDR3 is TGCGCCAGCAGCTGGGGGACAGAGAACACTGAAGCTTTCTTT. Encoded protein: CASSWGTENTEAFF.

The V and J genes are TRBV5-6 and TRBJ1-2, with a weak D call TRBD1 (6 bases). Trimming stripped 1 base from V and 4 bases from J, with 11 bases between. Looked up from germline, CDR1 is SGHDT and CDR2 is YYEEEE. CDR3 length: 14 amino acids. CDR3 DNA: TGTGCCAGCAGCTTGAGTGGACAGTTCTATGGCTACACCTTC. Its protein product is CASSLSGQFYGYTF.

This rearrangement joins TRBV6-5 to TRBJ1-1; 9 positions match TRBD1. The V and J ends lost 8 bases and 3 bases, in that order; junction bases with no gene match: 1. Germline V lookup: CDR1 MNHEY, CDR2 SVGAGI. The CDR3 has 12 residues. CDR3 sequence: CASGDRDTEAFF. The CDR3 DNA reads TGTGCCAGCGGGGACAGGGACACTGAAGCTTTCTTT.

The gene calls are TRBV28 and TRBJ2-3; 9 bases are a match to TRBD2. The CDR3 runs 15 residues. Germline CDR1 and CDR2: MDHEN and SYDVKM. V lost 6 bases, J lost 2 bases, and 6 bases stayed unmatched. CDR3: CASSTQRGATDTQYF. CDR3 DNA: TGTGCCAGCAGCACCCAGCGGGGGGCCACAGATACGCAGTATTTT.

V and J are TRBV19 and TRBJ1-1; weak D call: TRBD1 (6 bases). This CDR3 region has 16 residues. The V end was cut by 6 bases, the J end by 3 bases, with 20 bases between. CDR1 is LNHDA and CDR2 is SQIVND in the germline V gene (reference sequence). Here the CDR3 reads CASRARGRGWDTEAFF. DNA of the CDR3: TGTGCCAGTAGGGCCAGGGGCCGCGGGTGGGACACTGAAGCTTTCTTT.

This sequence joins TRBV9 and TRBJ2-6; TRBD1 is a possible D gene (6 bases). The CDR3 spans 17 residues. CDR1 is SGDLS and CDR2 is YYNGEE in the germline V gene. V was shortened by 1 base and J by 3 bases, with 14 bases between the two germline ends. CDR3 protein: CASSVRDTGRGANVLTF. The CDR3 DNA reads TGTGCCAGCAGCGTACGGGACACTGGTCGTGGGGCCAACGTCCTGACTTTC.

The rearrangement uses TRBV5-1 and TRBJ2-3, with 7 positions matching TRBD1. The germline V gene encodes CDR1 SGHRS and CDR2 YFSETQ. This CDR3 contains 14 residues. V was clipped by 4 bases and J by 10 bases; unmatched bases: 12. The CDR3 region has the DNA TGCGCCAGCAGCACTGGACAGGCCCTCAGGGCGCAGTATTTT. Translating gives CASSTGQALRAQYF.

The CDR3 DNA reads TGTGCCAGCAGTGAAACAGGGTCTTCTAACTATGGCTACACCTTC. This codes for CASSETGSSNYGYTF. The chain carries TRBV6-1 and TRBJ1-2, with a tentative D call TRBD1 (6 bases). The germline CDR1 and CDR2 sequences are MNHNS and SASEGT. Between the trimmed V and J ends, which lost 2 bases and 0 bases, there was a span of 10 bases. This CDR3 comprises 15 residues.

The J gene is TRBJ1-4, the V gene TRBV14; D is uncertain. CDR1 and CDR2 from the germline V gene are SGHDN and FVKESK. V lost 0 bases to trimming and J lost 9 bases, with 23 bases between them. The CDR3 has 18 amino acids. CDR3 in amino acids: CASSQDPGPRGLMKKLFF. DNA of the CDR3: TGTGCCAGCAGCCAAGATCCTGGTCCTCGCGGCTTAATGAAAAAACTGTTTTTT. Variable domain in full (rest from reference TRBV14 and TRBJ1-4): EAGVTQFPSHSVIEKGQTVTLRCDPISGHDNLYWYRRVMGKEIKFLLHFVKESKQDESGMPNNRFLAERTGGTYSTLKVQPAELEDSGVYFCASSQDPGPRGLMKKLFFGSGTQLSVL.